This entry is about one TCR beta chain. The target of this receptor is not known. Qualities for individual bases were not recorded, and no much larger clone is one base off. This sample is drawn from a study of PD-L1 blockade in urothelial cancer (dated by TCRdb to the late 2010s). Some background on the complete study: Therapy was started in the mid-2010s for all patients, and atezolizumab 1,200 mg was administered intravenously every 3 weeks. About nine tenths of the roughly 30 patients were males with bladder-origin urothelial cancer, and about 65% of the roughly 29 reported a prior smoking history. Patients had an ECOG performance status of 0 or 1 and had received between 0 and 3 prior chemotherapy regimens. Blood samples were analyzed at 3 weeks after treatment start (second dose) and at 6 weeks after treatment start. Blood samples gave median yields of around 140,000 T cells and 83,000 or so unique TCRs, along with a median clonality of 0.080. The study was an exploratory multi-omic analysis of somatic, immune and clinical correlates of response to PD-L1 blockade with atezolizumab in urothelial cancer. Pretreatment tumor samples, along with matched peripheral blood serially collected before and after atezolizumab treatment, were subjected to TCR sequencing. Progression-free survival longer than 6 months counted as durable clinical benefit, and TCR features were additionally tested against both progression-free and overall survival. Whole exome sequencing and RNA sequencing of pretreatment tumors were performed alongside TCR sequencing in the same patients. Durable clinical benefit was achieved by nine patients and was not achieved by 20 patients. Approximately 30 patients had pretreatment blood TCR-seq, some 25 had at least one posttreatment blood collection, and some 25 had tumor TCR-seq. The study at large found these results: Patients with durable benefit showed greater expansion of tumor-associated TCR clones in peripheral blood 3 weeks after starting treatment (n = 22, p = 0.022). Small sample size (n ≈ 29) and many exploratory analyses mean the results are intended to be hypothesis-generating. A pretreatment peripheral blood TCR clonality below the median was linked to improved progression-free and overall survival.

V and J are truncated by 2 bases and 6 bases respectively, leaving an intervening sequence of 11 bases. From cysteine to phenylalanine, the CDR3 is 13 amino acids long. The sequence is cut down to CDR3 DNA, 39 bases in frame from base 1. CDR1 and CDR2, looked up from the germline V gene, are SGHNT and YENEEA. Each PCR received spiked-in synthetic TCR analog templates so that absolute template abundance could be estimated from read counts. The immunoSEQ assay was used to amplify TCRbeta CDR3 regions from genomic DNA with bias-controlled V and J gene primers. Sequencing of rearranged TCRbeta segments was performed at approximately 20X coverage. In the authors' own workflow: Clustering was used to correct sequencing errors, and CDR3s were annotated against IMGT so that V, D and J genes could be assigned. Out-of-frame and stop-codon sequences were excluded, and only productive TCRbeta rearrangements were used in downstream analyses. Clonality was calculated as one minus the Shannon entropy normalized by the log of the number of unique productive sequences. Clones differing between time points or between blood and tumor were identified by Fisher's exact test with Benjamini-Hochberg correction at adjusted p below 0.01. Sourced from immuneACCESS, this table was stored by TCRdb with only in-frame sequences that have V and J called. A share of the clones is absent; for the studies checked, an unresolved V gene accounts for under half, and the remainder has no known explanation. D and trimming come from the DNA, and the V and J calls and clone size come from that table. This sample lists 14,000 to 15,000 clones; around 89% were detected once. About 15% of the sample lies in the top ten.

A cohort of around 29 patients with locally advanced or metastatic urothelial carcinoma, treated at Memorial Sloan Kettering on a trial protocol, was included. Peripheral blood mononuclear cells were collected pretreatment and during treatment, at between 1 and 8 total time points per patient. The Qiagen DNeasy Blood extraction kit was used to purify genomic DNA from total PBMCs and tumor samples. PBMCs were collected pretreatment and during treatment, and were isolated and stored as previously described. The material sequenced was PBMCs, taken around atezolizumab (anti-PD-L1) treatment. This sequence uses TRBV11-3 and TRBJ2-7; a tentative D call is TRBD2 (5 bases match). The source of this sequence is a man in his 70s with urothelial cancer. The DNA sequence is TGTGCCAGCAGCTTAAGTCGGGATCGCGAGCAGTACTTC. Protein translation: CASSLSRDREQYF.